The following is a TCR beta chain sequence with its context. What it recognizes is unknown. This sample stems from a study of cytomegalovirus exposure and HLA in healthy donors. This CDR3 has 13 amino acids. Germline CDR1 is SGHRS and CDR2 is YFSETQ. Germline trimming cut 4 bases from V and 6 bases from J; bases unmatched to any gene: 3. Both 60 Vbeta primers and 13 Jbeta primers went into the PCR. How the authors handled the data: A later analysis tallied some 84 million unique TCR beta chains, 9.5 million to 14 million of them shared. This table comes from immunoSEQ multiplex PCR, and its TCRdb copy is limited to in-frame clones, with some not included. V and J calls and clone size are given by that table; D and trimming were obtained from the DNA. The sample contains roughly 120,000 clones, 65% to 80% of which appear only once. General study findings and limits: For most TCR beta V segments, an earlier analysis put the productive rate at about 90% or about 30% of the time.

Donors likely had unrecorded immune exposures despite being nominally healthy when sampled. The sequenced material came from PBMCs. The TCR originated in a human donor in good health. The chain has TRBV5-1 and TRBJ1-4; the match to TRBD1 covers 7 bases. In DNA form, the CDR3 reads TGCGCCAGCAGCATCACAGGGGATGAAAAACTGTTTTTT. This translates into CASSITGDEKLFF.